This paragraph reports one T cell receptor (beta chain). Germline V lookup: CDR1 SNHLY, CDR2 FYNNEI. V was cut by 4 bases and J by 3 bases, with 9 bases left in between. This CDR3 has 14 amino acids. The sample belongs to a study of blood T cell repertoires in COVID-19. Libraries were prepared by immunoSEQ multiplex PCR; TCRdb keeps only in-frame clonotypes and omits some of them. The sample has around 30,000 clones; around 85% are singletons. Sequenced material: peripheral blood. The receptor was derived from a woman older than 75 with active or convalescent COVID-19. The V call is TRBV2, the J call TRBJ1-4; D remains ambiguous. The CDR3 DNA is TGTGCCAGCAGTGCGGGGAACTCTAATGAAAAACTGTTTTTT. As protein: CASSAGNSNEKLFF.